The rows below give T cell receptor beta chains drawn from one sample of a study of T cell responses to AZD1222 COVID-19 vaccine. The protocol was immunoSEQ multiplex PCR, while the TCRdb copy is restricted to in-frame clones and leaves out a portion. Among 99,000 or so clones listed, about 94% were seen once. The sequencing here drew on peripheral blood, taken on day 0 of AZD1222 vaccination. Receptors originate from an adult in good health. Each CDR3 is given with its conserved first and last residue. A D gene is named only where the DNA matches it firmly.

cdr3_length: 15; j_call: TRBJ2-7; v_call: TRBV10-3; d_call: .; cdr3_aa: CAISEGDLSSYEQYF
cdr3_length: 14; j_call: TRBJ1-6; v_call: TRBV13; d_call: TRBD1; cdr3_aa: CASSTGQGITPLHF
cdr3_length: 13; j_call: TRBJ2-7; v_call: TRBV28; d_call: .; cdr3_aa: CASSDRPTYEQYF
cdr3_length: 17; j_call: TRBJ2-1; v_call: TRBV10-2; d_call: TRBD2; cdr3_aa: CASSKLPGGRNYNEQFF
cdr3_length: 16; j_call: TRBJ2-1; v_call: TRBV3-1/TRBV3-2; d_call: TRBD2; cdr3_aa: CASSQDKLAGPNEQFF
cdr3_length: 14; j_call: TRBJ2-6; v_call: TRBV30; d_call: .; cdr3_aa: CAWSTGSGANVLTF
cdr3_length: 15; j_call: TRBJ2-7; v_call: TRBV24-1; d_call: TRBD1; cdr3_aa: CATSDWTGDRYEQYF
cdr3_length: 14; j_call: TRBJ2-3; v_call: TRBV4-1; d_call: .; cdr3_aa: CASSLRDNTDTQYF
cdr3_length: 16; j_call: TRBJ2-3; v_call: TRBV7-9; d_call: TRBD2; cdr3_aa: CASSLRTSGRLDTQYF
cdr3_length: 14; j_call: TRBJ2-3; v_call: TRBV5-8; d_call: .; cdr3_aa: CASRDPGLTDTQYF
cdr3_length: 13; j_call: TRBJ1-5; v_call: TRBV19; d_call: .; cdr3_aa: CASSIRANQPQHF
cdr3_length: 15; j_call: TRBJ1-2; v_call: TRBV19; d_call: .; cdr3_aa: CASSIARGENYGYTF
cdr3_length: 16; j_call: TRBJ1-5; v_call: TRBV28; d_call: .; cdr3_aa: CASSFLRGLSNQPQHF
cdr3_length: 14; j_call: TRBJ2-5; v_call: TRBV11-2; d_call: .; cdr3_aa: CASSILPSRETQYF
cdr3_length: 12; j_call: TRBJ1-3; v_call: TRBV30; d_call: .; cdr3_aa: CARGSSGNTIYF
cdr3_length: 13; j_call: TRBJ1-5; v_call: TRBV4-2; d_call: .; cdr3_aa: CASSQDRNQPQHF
cdr3_length: 15; j_call: TRBJ2-2; v_call: TRBV7-9; d_call: .; cdr3_aa: CASSRTTSNTGELFF
cdr3_length: 14; j_call: TRBJ1-1; v_call: TRBV27; d_call: .; cdr3_aa: CASSKTGGNTEAFF
cdr3_length: 15; j_call: TRBJ2-1; v_call: TRBV2; d_call: TRBD2; cdr3_aa: CASSRLAGGPGEQFF
cdr3_length: 16; j_call: TRBJ1-1; v_call: TRBV25-1; d_call: .; cdr3_aa: CASSPGIGRLNTEAFF
cdr3_length: 15; j_call: TRBJ2-1; v_call: TRBV7-2; d_call: TRBD2; cdr3_aa: CASSLRLAGPNEQFF
cdr3_length: 14; j_call: TRBJ2-7; v_call: TRBV25-1; d_call: .; cdr3_aa: CASSEQRYSYEQYF
cdr3_length: 16; j_call: TRBJ1-1; v_call: TRBV2; d_call: TRBD1; cdr3_aa: CASNRDRVRGNTEAFF
cdr3_length: 14; j_call: TRBJ1-1; v_call: TRBV11-3; d_call: TRBD1; cdr3_aa: CASSPGPDRTEAFF
cdr3_length: 16; j_call: TRBJ2-7; v_call: TRBV28; d_call: TRBD2; cdr3_aa: CASSPGTSGSLFEQYF
cdr3_length: 14; j_call: TRBJ1-4; v_call: TRBV7-9; d_call: .; cdr3_aa: CASSFEGTYEKLFF